The present T cell receptor (beta chain) was sequenced within a study of T cells after yellow fever vaccination. Across the study: Fractions low in cell number were prepared with SMART-Seq v4 Ultra Low Input. Broader study findings: At approximately 96% for CD4 and approximately 88% for CD8, most primary-vaccination clones showed up again after the booster.

This clonotype was recorded many times. Its antigen remains unknown. MiXCR, applied by TCRdb to the 5' RACE reads, yields one record per CDR3 protein. There are around 360,000 distinct CDR3 sequences in the sample; 11% occur only once, and roughly 18% lies in the top ten. This CDR3 spans 15 amino acids. The ends were cut back, 0 bases at V and 5 bases at J, with 10 bases in the middle. Germline-derived CDR1 and CDR2 are MGHRA and YSYEKL. This specimen consisted of PBMCs, obtained on the day of the first yellow fever vaccination. V usage is TRBV4-1 and J usage is TRBJ2-2, with D tentatively TRBD1 or TRBD2 (5 bases each). The source is a man aged 18 to 30 who received the YFV17D yellow fever vaccine. CDR3: CASSQDGGRTGELFF. The CDR3 nucleotides read TGCGCCAGCAGCCAAGATGGGGGTAGGACCGGGGAGCTGTTTTTT.